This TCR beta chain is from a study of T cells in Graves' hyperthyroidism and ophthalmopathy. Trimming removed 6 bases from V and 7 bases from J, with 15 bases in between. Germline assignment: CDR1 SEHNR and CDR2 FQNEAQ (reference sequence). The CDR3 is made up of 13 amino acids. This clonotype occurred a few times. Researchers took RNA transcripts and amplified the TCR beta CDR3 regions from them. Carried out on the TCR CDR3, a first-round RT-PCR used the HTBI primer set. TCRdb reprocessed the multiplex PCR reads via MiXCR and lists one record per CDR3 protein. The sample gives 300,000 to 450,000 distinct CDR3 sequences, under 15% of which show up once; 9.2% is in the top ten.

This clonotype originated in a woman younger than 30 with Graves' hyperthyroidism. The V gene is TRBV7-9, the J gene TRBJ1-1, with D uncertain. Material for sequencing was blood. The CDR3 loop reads CASRTDLRDEAFF. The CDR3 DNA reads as TGTGCCAGCAGGACGGACCTTCGGGATGAAGCTTTCTTT.